Shown below are 26 T cell receptor beta chains from a single sample sequenced in a study of T-cell memory formation after mild COVID-19. TCRdb re-derived calls from the 5' RACE reads in MiXCR, one entry per CDR3 protein. The sample consists of fewer than 450,000 distinct CDR3 sequences, under 25% of them appearing once. Sequencing input: PBMCs or a T cell subset sorted from them (not recorded which). The receptors here all came from an adult woman who had mild COVID-19 (a few samples of this study predate the infection). Cell type and time point are not known.

The CDR3: CAIGGGSTDTQYF. In DNA, the CDR3 is TGTGCCATAGGAGGCGGAAGCACAGATACGCAGTATTTT. The gene calls are TRBV10-3 and TRBJ2-3; TRBD2 might be the D (5 bases). Trimming removed 9 bases at V and 0 bases at J, with 10 bases between. The CDR3 loop spans 13 amino acids. Germline CDR1 and CDR2: ENHRY and SYGVKD.

A few counts support this clonotype. The CDR3 sequence: CASSFSGESSYNEQFF. For the CDR3, the DNA is TGTGCCAGCAGCTTCAGCGGGGAGAGCTCCTACAATGAGCAGTTCTTC. This chain uses TRBV11-2 with TRBJ2-1, with 7 bases aligning to TRBD2. The germline CDR1 and CDR2 sequences are SGHAT and FQNNGV. The CDR3 covers 16 residues. J lost 0 bases, V lost 3 bases, and 5 bases had no gene match.

This clonotype was seen only a few times. The V gene is TRBV12-3 or TRBV12-4, the J gene TRBJ2-1, with TRBD1 matching 9 bases. With 11 bases clipped from V and 8 bases from J, the junction kept 13 bases outside the gene matches. The CDR3 runs 14 residues. As DNA, the CDR3 is TGTGCCTCAACAGGGGGCGGATTTTTCCATGAGCAGTTCTTC. Translating gives CASTGGGFFHEQFF.

The rearrangement uses TRBV3-1 and TRBJ2-2; the D gene is possibly TRBD2 (6 bases). V was clipped by 3 bases and J by 3 bases, with 17 bases between them. The CDR3 sequence is 17 residues long. CDR1 and CDR2 from the germline V gene are LGHDT and YNNKEL (reference sequence). CDR3 sequence (DNA): TGTGCCAGCAGCCACCCAGACGGGGGTATGGACACCGGGGAGCTGTTTTTT. Protein sequence: CASSHPDGGMDTGELFF.

The rearrangement joins TRBV11-2 to TRBJ1-1; D not certain. The CDR3 has 16 residues. Germline CDR1 is SGHAT and CDR2 is FQNNGV. Deletions cut 2 bases from V and 0 bases from J, with 13 bases between. In DNA form, the CDR3 reads TGTGCCAGCAGCTTATCCGGAAACCGCATGAACACTGAAGCTTTCTTT. It translates to CASSLSGNRMNTEAFF.

The chain uses TRBV7-6 and TRBJ2-5, with D maybe TRBD1 (6 bases). The germline V gene encodes CDR1 SGHVS and CDR2 FNYEAQ. The CDR3 sequence is 13 residues long. V was pared by 7 bases and J by 2 bases, with 11 bases between. DNA for the CDR3: TGTGCCAGCAACAACAGGGCTCAAGAGACCCAGTACTTC. Translated: CASNNRAQETQYF.

The chain carries TRBV20-1 and TRBJ2-1, with a possible D match to TRBD2 (5 bases). V lost 1 base, J lost 2 bases, and 9 bases lay in between. Germline CDR1 is DFQATT and CDR2 is SNEGSKA (reference sequence). The CDR3 is 14 residues long. CDR3 DNA: TGCAGTGCTAGAGTCACGCGGGCCTACAATGAGCAGTTCTTC. Translating it yields CSARVTRAYNEQFF.

This clonotype was counted between two and nine times. The chain carries TRBV14 and TRBJ1-1, with D possibly being TRBD1 (6 bases). This CDR3 is built from 15 residues. Germline CDR1 SGHDN, CDR2 FVKESK. Trimming pared 4 bases from V and 1 base from J, leaving 13 bases between. In DNA, the CDR3 is TGTGCCAGCAGCCGATTGACAGGCCAGAACACTGAAGCTTTCTTT. Translated, it gives CASSRLTGQNTEAFF.

V is TRBV7-2 and J is TRBJ2-7, with 9 positions matching TRBD2. CDR1 is SGHTA and CDR2 is FQGNSA in the germline V gene. This CDR3 is built from 15 residues. V lost 4 bases, J lost 3 bases, and 7 bases stayed unmatched. Here the CDR3 reads CASSYGLATGYEQYF. In DNA form, the CDR3 reads TGTGCCAGCAGCTACGGACTAGCGACGGGCTACGAGCAGTACTTC.

This clonotype was counted a few times. This chain joins TRBV5-1 and TRBJ2-7; the D gene is possibly TRBD1 (6 bases). The CDR3 loop spans 15 amino acids. Trimming stripped 5 bases from V and 5 bases from J, with 20 bases between. Germline lookup yields CDR1 SGHRS and CDR2 YFSETQ. The CDR3 loop reads CASRLTGHQYHEQYF. The CDR3 DNA reads as TGCGCCAGCAGACTAACGGGACATCAGTACCACGAGCAGTACTTC.

There are a few counts of this clonotype. The chain links TRBV25-1 to TRBJ1-5, with a possible D match to TRBD1 (5 bases). From germline, CDR1 is MGHDK and CDR2 SYGVNS. There are 12 residues in the CDR3. V dropped 3 bases and J dropped 11 bases, with 11 bases sitting between them. This CDR3 is CASSEGGLAQHF. The CDR3 DNA reads as TGTGCCAGCAGTGAGGGGGGTCTGGCCCAGCATTTT.

This clonotype was seen a handful of times. The chain links TRBV24-1 to TRBJ1-2; TRBD1 aligns across 8 bases. The V and J ends lost 5 bases and 3 bases, in that order; junction bases with no gene match: 4. Germline CDR1 reads KGHDR; CDR2 reads SFDVKD. The CDR3 is 14 residues long. In DNA, the CDR3 is TGTGCCACCAGTGGACAGGGGATCGACTATGGCTACACCTTC. Translation gives CATSGQGIDYGYTF.

The genes are TRBV12-3 or TRBV12-4 and TRBJ2-3, with 9 bases fitting TRBD2. This CDR3 comprises 17 residues. Unmatched junction bases numbered 16, after V lost 7 bases and J lost 5 bases. CDR3 coding DNA: TGTGCCAGCACTACCCGGAGCGCGGGGGGGTTAAAAGATACGCAGTATTTT. This gives the protein CASTTRSAGGLKDTQYF.

This clonotype was seen a handful of times. The chain carries TRBV10-3 and TRBJ2-5, with D perhaps TRBD2 (6 bases). V lost 0 bases and J 5 bases, leaving 13 bases between the germline ends. Germline lookup yields CDR1 ENHRY and CDR2 SYGVKD. This CDR3 contains 15 residues. CDR3 protein: CAISESGGGTETQYF. The CDR3 DNA is TGTGCCATCAGTGAGTCTGGTGGCGGGACGGAGACCCAGTACTTC.

This clonotype appeared a few times. The rearrangement uses TRBV14 and TRBJ2-7; either TRBD1 or TRBD2 may supply D (5 bases each). The CDR3 loop spans 15 amino acids. CDR1 is SGHDN, CDR2 FVKESK, per germline. The V gene lost 2 bases and the J gene lost 3 bases, with 14 bases spanning the gap. The CDR3 coding sequence is TGTGCCAGCAGCCAACGTCGAGGGGATGACTACGAGCAGTACTTC. It encodes CASSQRRGDDYEQYF.

This clonotype was observed many times. The V gene is TRBV12-3 or TRBV12-4, the J gene TRBJ2-7; possibly TRBD2 for D (6 bases). The V and J ends lost 6 bases and 6 bases respectively, with 15 bases between them. CDR3 length: 13 residues. The CDR3 DNA sequence: TGTGCCAGCAGGGGGACTGTTGGGGTCGAGCAGTACTTC. Its protein product is CASRGTVGVEQYF.

This clonotype showed up many times. The V and J genes are TRBV18 and TRBJ2-2, with D maybe TRBD1 (6 bases). Germline values: CDR1 KGHSH, CDR2 LQKENI. This CDR3 region has 14 residues. The V gene lost 6 bases and the J gene lost 4 bases, with 12 bases spanning the gap. The CDR3 DNA reads TGTGCCAGCTCTCTACAGGGAGCCACCGGGGAGCTGTTTTTT. Protein: CASSLQGATGELFF.

The chain combines TRBV20-1 with TRBJ2-1, with 12 bases matching TRBD2. Germline lookup yields CDR1 DFQATT and CDR2 SNEGSKA (reference sequence). CDR3 length: 15 amino acids. Trimming cost V 5 bases and J 3 bases; bases outside gene matches: 5. The CDR3 region has the DNA TGCAGTGCTCCCCGACTAGCGGGAGACTACAATGAGCAGTTCTTC. Translation gives CSAPRLAGDYNEQFF.

The chain carries TRBV11-3 and TRBJ2-5; TRBD1 aligns across 10 bases. This CDR3 comprises 14 residues. J gave up 3 bases and V 6 bases, and 4 bases lay outside the gene matches. The germline V gene encodes CDR1 SGHNT and CDR2 YENEEA. As DNA, the CDR3 is TGTGCCAGCAGAGGGGGACAGGGGAAAGAGACCCAGTACTTC. Its protein product is CASRGGQGKETQYF.

This clonotype was counted only a few times. This chain connects TRBV29-1 to TRBJ1-2, with 9 bases fitting TRBD1. V shed 6 bases and J 7 bases; nucleotides not matched to a gene: 9. The CDR3 is made up of 13 amino acids. The germline CDR1 and CDR2 sequences are SQVTM and ANQGSEA. Here the CDR3 DNA reads TGCAGCGTCCCCAGAGGGACAGGGTTTGGCTACACCTTC. Its translation is CSVPRGTGFGYTF.

This clonotype was counted a few times. V gene TRBV9 combines with J gene TRBJ2-1; maybe TRBD1 (6 bases). CDR3 size: 12 residues. V gave up 3 bases and J gave up 15 bases, with 16 bases separating them. Per germline, CDR1 SGDLS and CDR2 YYNGEE. CDR3 DNA sequence: TGTGCCAGCAGCGGAGGGACAAGAGATCGGTTCTTC. It encodes CASSGGTRDRFF. The entire variable domain, with the rest obtained from reference TRBV9 and TRBJ2-1, is as follows: DSGVTQTPKHLITATGQRVTLRCSPRSGDLSVYWYQQSLDQGLQFLIQYYNGEERAKGNILERFSAQQFPDLHSELNLSSLELGDSALYFCASSGGTRDRFFGPGTRLTVL.

This clonotype appeared a few times. The chain uses TRBV5-1 and TRBJ1-1; weak D call: TRBD1 (5 bases). The CDR3 covers 15 residues. V was trimmed by 4 bases and J by 3 bases, leaving 16 bases between them. CDR1 SGHRS and CDR2 YFSETQ come from the germline V gene. CDR3 coding DNA: TGCGCCAGCAGCCGCGGAGGGGTTGGGTACACTGAAGCTTTCTTT. It encodes CASSRGGVGYTEAFF.

The chain has TRBV20-1 and TRBJ2-1, with TRBD2 matching 9 bases. The germline V gene has CDR1 DFQATT and CDR2 SNEGSKA (reference sequence). V dropped 2 bases and J dropped 9; count of bases not matched to a gene: 8. This CDR3 contains 14 residues. CDR3 protein: CSARRREGRGEQFF. DNA of the CDR3: TGCAGTGCTAGACGGCGGGAGGGCCGGGGTGAGCAGTTCTTC.

The sample holds a few counts of this clonotype. This chain connects TRBV12-3 or TRBV12-4 to TRBJ2-3; no reliable D call. This CDR3 contains 13 residues. Trimming removed 6 bases at V and 6 bases at J, with 13 bases between. In DNA form, the CDR3 reads TGTGCCAGCAGGGCCCGAGGCGGTGATACGCAGTATTTT. This translates into CASRARGGDTQYF.

This clonotype was seen only a few times. The CDR3, as DNA: TGTGCCACCAGTGACGCGGGAGGTCAGCCCCAGCATTTT. Residues: CATSDAGGQPQHF. The gene calls are TRBV24-1 and TRBJ1-5; D ambiguous. V lost 4 bases and J lost 6, with 9 bases in between. The germline gives CDR1 KGHDR, CDR2 SFDVKD. The CDR3 spans 13 residues.

This clonotype was picked up a small number of times. The chain has TRBV5-6 and TRBJ1-6; a weak D match, TRBD1 (5 bases). The CDR3 consists of 15 residues. From germline, CDR1 is SGHDT and CDR2 YYEEEE. The germline V and J ends were trimmed by 5 bases and 5 bases, with 14 bases remaining between them. Here the CDR3 reads CASRHSGTNNSPLHF. CDR3 in DNA: TGTGCCAGCAGACACTCCGGGACGAATAATTCACCCCTCCACTTT.